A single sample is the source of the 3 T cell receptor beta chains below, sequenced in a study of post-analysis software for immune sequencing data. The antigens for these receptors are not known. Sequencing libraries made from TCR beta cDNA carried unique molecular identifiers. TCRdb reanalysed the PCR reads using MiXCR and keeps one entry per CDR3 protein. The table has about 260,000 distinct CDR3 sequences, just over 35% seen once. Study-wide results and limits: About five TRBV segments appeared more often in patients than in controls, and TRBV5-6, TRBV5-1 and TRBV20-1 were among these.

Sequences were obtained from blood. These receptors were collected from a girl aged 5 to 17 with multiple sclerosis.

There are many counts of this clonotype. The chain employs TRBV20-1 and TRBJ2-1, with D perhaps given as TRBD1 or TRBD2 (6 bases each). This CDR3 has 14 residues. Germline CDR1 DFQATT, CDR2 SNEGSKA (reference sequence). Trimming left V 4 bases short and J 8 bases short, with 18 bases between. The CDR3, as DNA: TGCAGTGCTACCCGGGACACGGGGGCGGATGAGCAGTTCTTC. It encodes CSATRDTGADEQFF.

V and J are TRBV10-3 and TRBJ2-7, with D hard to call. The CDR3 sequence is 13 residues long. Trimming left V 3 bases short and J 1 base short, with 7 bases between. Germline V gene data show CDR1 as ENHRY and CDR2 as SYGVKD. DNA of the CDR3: TGTGCCATCAGTGAAGGGCAGTCCTACGAGCAGTACTTC. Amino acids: CAISEGQSYEQYF.

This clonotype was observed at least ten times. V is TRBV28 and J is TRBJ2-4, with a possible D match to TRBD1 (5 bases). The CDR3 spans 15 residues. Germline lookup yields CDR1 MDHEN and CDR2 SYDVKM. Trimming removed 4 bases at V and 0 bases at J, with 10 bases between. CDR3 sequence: CASSSAGLAKNIQYF. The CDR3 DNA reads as TGTGCCAGCAGTTCGGCAGGGTTAGCCAAAAACATTCAGTACTTC. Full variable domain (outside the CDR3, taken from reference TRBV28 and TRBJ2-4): DVKVTQSSRYLVKRTGEKVFLECVQDMDHENMFWYRQDPGLGLRLIYFSYDVKMKEKGDIPEGYSVSREKKERFSLILESASTNQTSMYLCASSSAGLAKNIQYFGAGTRLSVL.